The 5 T cell receptor beta chains below all came from one sample that was sequenced in a study of T cells in Graves' hyperthyroidism and ophthalmopathy. Amplification yielded TCR beta CDR3 regions, with RNA transcripts as the source. When the TCR CDR3 underwent first-round RT-PCR, the HTBI primer set was used. TCRdb analysed the multiplex PCR reads with MiXCR anew, one entry per CDR3 protein. The sample lists 450,000 to 550,000 distinct CDR3 sequences, approximately 25% occurring once. Specimen: blood. The receptor set was obtained from a woman in her twenties or thirties with Graves' ophthalmopathy.

This clonotype was recorded a few times. The V gene is TRBV20-1, the J gene TRBJ1-5; 11 bases match TRBD1. J was trimmed by 4 bases and V by 6 bases; bases with no gene match: 11. The CDR3 contains 16 residues. Germline V CDR1 and CDR2: DFQATT, SNEGSKA (reference sequence). The DNA of the CDR3 is TGCAGTGCCAAACCAACCGGGACAGGGGGTAATCAGCCCCAGCATTTT. It encodes CSAKPTGTGGNQPQHF.

The chain is built from TRBV12-3 or TRBV12-4 and TRBJ1-5; D not certain. The CDR3 runs to 15 residues. Trimming removed 4 bases from V and 7 bases from J, with 17 bases in between. The CDR3 region is CASSYNGMERQPQHF. DNA for the CDR3: TGTGCCAGCAGTTATAACGGTATGGAGAGACAGCCCCAGCATTTT.

There are many counts of this clonotype. The chain is built from TRBV6-5 and TRBJ1-2; D may be TRBD1 (5 bases). V lost 6 bases to trimming and J lost 6 bases, with 14 bases between them. Per the germline V gene, CDR1 is MNHEY and CDR2 is SVGAGI. The CDR3 totals 13 residues. CDR3 amino acids: CASSPRRGNGYTF. In DNA, the CDR3 is TGTGCCAGCAGCCCAAGGCGGGGGAATGGCTACACCTTC.

This clonotype was observed at least ten times. The chain recombines TRBV2 with TRBJ1-6; unclear D gene. V was cut by 4 bases and J by 8 bases, with 12 bases left in between. The CDR3 runs 14 residues. Per the germline V gene, CDR1 is SNHLY and CDR2 is FYNNEI. The CDR3 protein is CASSVRNSDSPLHF. CDR3 bases: TGTGCCAGCAGTGTCAGGAATTCGGATTCACCCCTCCACTTT.

In this sample, this clonotype turned up a few times. A much larger clone lies one base from this, so it may be a read error. Since no conserved phenylalanine or tryptophan closes the CDR3, a read error is the likely cause. The CDR3 sequence: CASSFPGQEAFL. The CDR3 coding sequence is TGTGCCAGCAGTTTCCCGGGACAGGAAGCTTTCCTT. The chain has TRBV27 and TRBJ1-1, with 7 nucleotides matching TRBD1. The CDR3 loop spans 12 amino acids. Losses at the gene ends were 3 bases for V and 8 bases for J; bases not matched to a gene: 3. Germline lookup yields CDR1 MNHEY and CDR2 SMNVEV (reference sequence).